This T cell receptor beta chain was observed in a study of blood T cells in healthy people across ages. Per sample, no less than 6 micrograms of total RNA were extracted. Comments on this clonotype: The antigen is not known.

PCR was performed a second time for about 6 to 12 cycles using a sample-barcoded 5' primer and a J-beta primer mix. From the 5' RACE reads, TCRdb called clonotypes with MiXCR, one entry per CDR3 protein. Of over a million distinct CDR3 sequences in the sample, roughly 43% were seen once. Study findings and constraints: With age, beta diversity per million T cells declined roughly linearly, significantly by 40. From one million sequenced T cells, diversity estimates were lower bounds.

The CDR3 is 14 amino acids. V was clipped by 2 bases and J by 4 bases, with 12 bases between them. From germline, CDR1 is GTSNPN and CDR2 SVGIG (reference sequence). This sequence joins TRBV30 and TRBJ2-1; D is ambiguous. The sample taken for sequencing was blood. This receptor was identified in a woman younger than 30 in good health. The CDR3 nucleotides are TGTGCCTGGAGTATACTGAGGTTATACAATGAGCAGTTCTTC. Protein product: CAWSILRLYNEQFF.